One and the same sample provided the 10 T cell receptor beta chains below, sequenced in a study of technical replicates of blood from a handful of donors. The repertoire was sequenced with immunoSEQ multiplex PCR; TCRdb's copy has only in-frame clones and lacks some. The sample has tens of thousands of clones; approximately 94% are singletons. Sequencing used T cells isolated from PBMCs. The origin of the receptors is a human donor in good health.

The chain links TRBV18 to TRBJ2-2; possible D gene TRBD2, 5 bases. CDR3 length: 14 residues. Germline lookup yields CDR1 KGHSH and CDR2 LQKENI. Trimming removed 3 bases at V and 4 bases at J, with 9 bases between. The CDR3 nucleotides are TGTGCCAGCTCACCGGGAGTTCGCACCGGGGAGCTGTTTTTT. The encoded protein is CASSPGVRTGELFF. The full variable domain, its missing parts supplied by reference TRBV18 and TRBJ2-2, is NAGVMQNPRHLVRRRGQEARLRCSPMKGHSHVYWYRQLPEEGLKFMVYLQKENIIDESGMPKERFSAEFPKEGPSILRIQQVVRGDSAAYFCASSPGVRTGELFFGEGSRLTVL.

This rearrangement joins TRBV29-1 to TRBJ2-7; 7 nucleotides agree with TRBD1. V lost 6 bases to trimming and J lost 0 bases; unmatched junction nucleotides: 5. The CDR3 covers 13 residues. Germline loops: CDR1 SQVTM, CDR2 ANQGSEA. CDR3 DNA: TGCAGCGTCAAGGGGGCCGACTCCTACGAGCAGTACTTC. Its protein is CSVKGADSYEQYF.

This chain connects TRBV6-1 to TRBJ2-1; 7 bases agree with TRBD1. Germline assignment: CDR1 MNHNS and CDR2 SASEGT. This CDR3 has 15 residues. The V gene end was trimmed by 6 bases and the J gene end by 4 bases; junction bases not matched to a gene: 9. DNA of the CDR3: TGTGCCAGCAGGGGACAGTTTTTTGGTTACAATGAGCAGTTCTTC. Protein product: CASRGQFFGYNEQFF.

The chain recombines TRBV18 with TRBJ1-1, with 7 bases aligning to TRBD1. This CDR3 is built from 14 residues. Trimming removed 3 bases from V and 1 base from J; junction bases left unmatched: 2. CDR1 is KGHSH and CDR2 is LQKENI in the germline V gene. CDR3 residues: CASSPDRANTEAFF. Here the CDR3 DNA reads TGTGCCAGCTCACCCGACAGGGCGAACACTGAAGCTTTCTTT.

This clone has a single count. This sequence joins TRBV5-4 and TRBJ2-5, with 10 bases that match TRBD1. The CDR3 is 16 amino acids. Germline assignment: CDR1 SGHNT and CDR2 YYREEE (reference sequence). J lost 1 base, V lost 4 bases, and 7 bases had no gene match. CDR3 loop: CASSPDRGLTQETQYF. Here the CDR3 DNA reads TGTGCCAGCAGCCCCGACAGGGGGCTCACCCAAGAGACCCAGTACTTC.

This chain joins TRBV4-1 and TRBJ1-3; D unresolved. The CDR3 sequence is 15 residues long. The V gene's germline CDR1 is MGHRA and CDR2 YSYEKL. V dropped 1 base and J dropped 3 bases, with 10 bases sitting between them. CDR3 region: CASSQVVASGNTIYF. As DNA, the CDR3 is TGCGCCAGCAGCCAAGTCGTCGCCAGTGGAAACACCATATATTTT.

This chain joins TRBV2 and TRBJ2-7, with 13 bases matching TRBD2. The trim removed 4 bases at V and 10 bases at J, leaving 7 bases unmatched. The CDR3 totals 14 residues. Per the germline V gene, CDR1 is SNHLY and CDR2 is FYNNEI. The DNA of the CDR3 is TGTGCCAGCAGTGTACTAGCGGGAGGGCCGGAACAGTACTTC. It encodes CASSVLAGGPEQYF.

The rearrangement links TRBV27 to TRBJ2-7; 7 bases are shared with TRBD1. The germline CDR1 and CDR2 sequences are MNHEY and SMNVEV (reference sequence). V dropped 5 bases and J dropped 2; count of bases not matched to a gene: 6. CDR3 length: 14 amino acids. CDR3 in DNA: TGTGCCAGCAGTACCCACAGGGGCCCCTACGAGCAGTACTTC. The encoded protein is CASSTHRGPYEQYF.

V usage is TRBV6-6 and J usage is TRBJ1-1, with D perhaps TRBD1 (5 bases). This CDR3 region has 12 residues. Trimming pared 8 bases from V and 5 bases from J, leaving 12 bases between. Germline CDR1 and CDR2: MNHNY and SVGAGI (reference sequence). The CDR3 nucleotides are TGTGCCAGCCGGCCAGGGAGGACTGAAGCTTTCTTT. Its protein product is CASRPGRTEAFF.

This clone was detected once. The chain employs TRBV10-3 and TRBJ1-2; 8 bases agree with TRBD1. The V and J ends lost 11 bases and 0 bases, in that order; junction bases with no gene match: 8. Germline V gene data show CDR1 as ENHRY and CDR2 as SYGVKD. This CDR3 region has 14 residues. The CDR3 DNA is TGTGCCTCCGAGAGGGACAGGACTAACTATGGCTACACCTTC. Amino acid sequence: CASERDRTNYGYTF.